This T cell receptor (beta chain) emerged from a study of early T cells in non-severe SARS-CoV-2 infection. The overall study: Bulk RNA from unsorted whole blood was sequenced; chains were unpaired.

Study-wide results and limits: Private and CD4 specificities were missed by VDJdb matching, which favored anti-spike CD8 responses.

Each single cDNA molecule received a unique molecular identifier. TCRdb reprocessed the 5' RACE reads with MiXCR, giving one entry per CDR3 protein. The repertoire holds some 80,000 distinct CDR3 sequences, 12% seen once, with 15% to 19% in the top ten. The sample holds a few counts of this clonotype. Antigen unknown. This TCR was sampled from an adult who was a healthcare worker with PCR-confirmed SARS-CoV-2 infection or an uninfected control (not recorded which). The donor label of this sample is uncertain. The specimen comprised whole blood, sampled at baseline.

The CDR3 region has the DNA TGTGCCAGCAGTTACCCCTTAGCGGGGGGCACAGATACGCAGTATTTT. As protein: CASSYPLAGGTDTQYF. The V call is TRBV6-6, the J call TRBJ2-3; TRBD2 matches at 9 bases. The CDR3 contains 16 residues. The germline V gene encodes CDR1 MNHNY and CDR2 SVGAGI (reference sequence). With V trimmed by 2 bases and J by 1 base, 4 bases remained unmatched.